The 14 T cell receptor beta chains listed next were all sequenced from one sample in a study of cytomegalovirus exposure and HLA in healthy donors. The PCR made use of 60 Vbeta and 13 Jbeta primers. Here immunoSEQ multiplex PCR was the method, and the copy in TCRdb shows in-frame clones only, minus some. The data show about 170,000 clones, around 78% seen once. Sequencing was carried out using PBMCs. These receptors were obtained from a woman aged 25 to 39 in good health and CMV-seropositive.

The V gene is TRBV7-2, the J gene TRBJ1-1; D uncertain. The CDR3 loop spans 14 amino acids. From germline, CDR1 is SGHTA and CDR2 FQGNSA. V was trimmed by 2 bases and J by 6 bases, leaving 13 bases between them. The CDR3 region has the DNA TGTGCCAGCAGCTTATTCGTTGGGAGCTCTGAAGCTTTCTTT. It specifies CASSLFVGSSEAFF.

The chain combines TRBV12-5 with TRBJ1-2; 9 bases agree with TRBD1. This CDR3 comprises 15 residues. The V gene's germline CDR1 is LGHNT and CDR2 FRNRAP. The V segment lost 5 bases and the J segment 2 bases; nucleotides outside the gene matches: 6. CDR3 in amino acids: CASGPRQGGNYGYTF. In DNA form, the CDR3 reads TGTGCTAGTGGTCCCCGACAGGGGGGGAACTATGGCTACACCTTC.

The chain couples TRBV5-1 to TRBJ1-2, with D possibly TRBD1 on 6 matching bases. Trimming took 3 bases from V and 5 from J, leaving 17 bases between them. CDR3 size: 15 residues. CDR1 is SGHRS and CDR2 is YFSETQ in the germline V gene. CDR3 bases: TGCGCCAGCAGCTCCGGGACACCTACTCCTTATGGCTACACCTTC. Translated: CASSSGTPTPYGYTF.

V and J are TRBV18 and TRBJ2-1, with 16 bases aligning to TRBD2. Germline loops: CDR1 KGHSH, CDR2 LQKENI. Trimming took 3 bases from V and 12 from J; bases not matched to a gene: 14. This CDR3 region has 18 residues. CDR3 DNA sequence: TGTGCCAGCTCACCTCCCGGTGGGATGGGACTAGCGGGAGGGCCGCAGTTCTTC. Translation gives CASSPPGGMGLAGGPQFF.

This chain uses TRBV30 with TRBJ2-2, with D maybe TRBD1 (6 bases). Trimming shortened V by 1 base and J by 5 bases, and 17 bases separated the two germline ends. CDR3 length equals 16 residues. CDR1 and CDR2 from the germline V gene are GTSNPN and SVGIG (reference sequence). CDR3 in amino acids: CAWSGLQQGWTGELFF. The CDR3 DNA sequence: TGTGCCTGGAGTGGACTTCAACAGGGTTGGACCGGGGAGCTGTTTTTT.

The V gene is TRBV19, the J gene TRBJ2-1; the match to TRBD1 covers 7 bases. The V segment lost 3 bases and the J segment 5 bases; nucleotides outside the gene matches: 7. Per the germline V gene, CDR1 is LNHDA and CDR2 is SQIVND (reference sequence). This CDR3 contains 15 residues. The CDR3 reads CASSINRGVNNEQFF. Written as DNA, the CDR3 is TGTGCCAGTAGTATCAACAGGGGCGTCAACAATGAGCAGTTCTTC.

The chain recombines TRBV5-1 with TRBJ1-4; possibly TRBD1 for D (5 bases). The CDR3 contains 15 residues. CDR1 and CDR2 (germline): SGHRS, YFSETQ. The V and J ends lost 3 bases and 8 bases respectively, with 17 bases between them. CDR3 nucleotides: TGCGCCAGCAGCTCCACAGGACAACTTGAAGAAAAACTGTTTTTT. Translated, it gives CASSSTGQLEEKLFF.

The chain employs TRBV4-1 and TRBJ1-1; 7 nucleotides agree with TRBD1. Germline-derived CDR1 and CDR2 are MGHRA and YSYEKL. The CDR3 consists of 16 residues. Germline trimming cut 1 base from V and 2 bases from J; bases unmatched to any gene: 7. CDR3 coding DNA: TGCGCCAGCAGCCAAGTGACAGGGACCTTTAACACTGAAGCTTTCTTT. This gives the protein CASSQVTGTFNTEAFF.

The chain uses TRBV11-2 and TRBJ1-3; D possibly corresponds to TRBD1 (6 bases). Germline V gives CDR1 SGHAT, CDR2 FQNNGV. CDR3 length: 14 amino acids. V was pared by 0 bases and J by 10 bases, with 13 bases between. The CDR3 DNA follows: TGTGCCAGCAGCTTAGAAGCAGGGGAGCTAACCATATATTTT. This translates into CASSLEAGELTIYF.

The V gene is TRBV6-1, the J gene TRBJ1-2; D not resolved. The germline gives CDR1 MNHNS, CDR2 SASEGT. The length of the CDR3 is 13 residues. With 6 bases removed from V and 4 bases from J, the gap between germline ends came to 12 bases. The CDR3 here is CASSGGNSYGYTF. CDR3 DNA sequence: TGTGCCAGCAGCGGCGGAAATTCCTATGGCTACACCTTC.

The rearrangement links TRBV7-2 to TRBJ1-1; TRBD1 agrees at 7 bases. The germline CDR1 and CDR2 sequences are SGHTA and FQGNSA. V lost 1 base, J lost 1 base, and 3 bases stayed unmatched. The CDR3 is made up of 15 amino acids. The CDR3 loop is CASSLVTGANTEAFF. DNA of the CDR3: TGTGCCAGCAGCTTAGTCACAGGGGCGAACACTGAAGCTTTCTTT.

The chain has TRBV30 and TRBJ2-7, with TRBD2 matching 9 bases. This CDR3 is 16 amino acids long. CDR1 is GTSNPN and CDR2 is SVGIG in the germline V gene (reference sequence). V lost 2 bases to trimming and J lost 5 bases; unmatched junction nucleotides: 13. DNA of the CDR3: TGTGCCTGGAGTCCAGTTGGTAGCGGGAGAGGGAACGAGCAGTACTTC. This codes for CAWSPVGSGRGNEQYF.

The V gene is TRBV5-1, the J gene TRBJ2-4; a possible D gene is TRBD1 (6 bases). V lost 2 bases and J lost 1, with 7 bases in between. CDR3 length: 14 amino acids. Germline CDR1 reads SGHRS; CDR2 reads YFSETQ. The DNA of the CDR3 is TGCGCCAGCAGCTTTGACAGGGCCAAAAACATTCAGTACTTC. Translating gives CASSFDRAKNIQYF.

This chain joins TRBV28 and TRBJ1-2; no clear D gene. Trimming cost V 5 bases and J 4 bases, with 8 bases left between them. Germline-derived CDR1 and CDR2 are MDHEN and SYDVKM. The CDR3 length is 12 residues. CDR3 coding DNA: TGTGCCAGCAGTCCCGGAGTCTATGGCTACACCTTC. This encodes CASSPGVYGYTF.